One and the same sample provided the 31 T cell receptor beta chains below, sequenced in a study of control samples from healthy donors and cancer patients. TCRdb keeps only in-frame clones here, not all; method: immunoSEQ multiplex PCR. In the table there are around 94,000 clones, around nine tenths of which are singletons. The sequencing sample was made of blood. The receptors were sampled from a young woman in good health.

V usage is TRBV20-1 and J usage is TRBJ1-6, with no clear D. CDR1 and CDR2 (germline): DFQATT, SNEGSKA (reference sequence). V was pared by 3 bases and J by 8 bases, with 14 bases between. The CDR3 extends over 14 amino acids. The CDR3 sequence: CSASVTLSDSPLHF. The CDR3 DNA sequence: TGCAGTGCTAGTGTCACTCTCTCAGATTCACCCCTCCACTTT.

J is TRBJ2-1 and V is TRBV10-1; 7 bases align to TRBD2. The CDR3 consists of 16 residues. CDR1 is WNHNN and CDR2 is SYGVQD in the germline V gene (reference sequence). Unmatched junction bases numbered 14, after V lost 6 bases and J lost 6 bases. The CDR3 here is CASSEPGGFGVNEQFF. CDR3 in DNA: TGCGCCAGCAGCGAACCGGGGGGATTCGGGGTCAATGAGCAGTTCTTC.

The gene calls are TRBV6-5 and TRBJ1-5; a possible D gene is TRBD1 (6 bases). Looked up from germline, CDR1 is MNHEY and CDR2 is SVGAGI. CDR3 length equals 14 residues. Trimming left V 1 base short and J 7 bases short, with 11 bases between. CDR3 bases: TGTGCCAGCAGTTACTTGGCGGGGGGCCAGCCCCAGCATTTT. Its protein product is CASSYLAGGQPQHF.

The chain uses TRBV14 and TRBJ2-7, with a tentative D call TRBD2 (5 bases). The V gene lost 0 bases and the J gene lost 5 bases, with 14 bases spanning the gap. The germline gives CDR1 SGHDN, CDR2 FVKESK. The CDR3 totals 15 residues. The CDR3, as DNA: TGTGCCAGCAGCCAAGATCAGGAGGCAAGGGACGAGCAGTACTTC. This gives the protein CASSQDQEARDEQYF.

This clone was counted once. CDR3 region: CATSNRPDQETQYF. The CDR3 DNA is TGTGCCACCAGCAACAGGCCAGACCAAGAGACCCAGTACTTC. The chain is built from TRBV15 and TRBJ2-5, with D maybe TRBD1 (5 bases). The CDR3 is made up of 14 amino acids. From germline, CDR1 is LNHNV and CDR2 YYDKDF (reference sequence). The V gene lost 4 bases and the J gene lost 0 bases, with 9 bases spanning the gap. Complete variable domain (other parts from reference TRBV15 and TRBJ2-5): DAMVIQNPRYQVTQFGKPVTLSCSQTLNHNVMYWYQQKSSQAPKLLFHYYDKDFNNEADTPDNFQSRRPNTSFCFLDIRSPGLGDTAMYLCATSNRPDQETQYFGPGTRLLVL.

The V and J genes are TRBV9 and TRBJ1-1, with TRBD1 as a possible D gene (6 bases). The germline gives CDR1 SGDLS, CDR2 YYNGEE. The V end lost 4 bases, the J end lost 10 bases, and 17 bases lay between the germline ends. This CDR3 has 13 residues. The CDR3 is CASSPLSGDIAFF. The CDR3 DNA is TGTGCCAGCAGCCCCCTCTCCGGGGACATAGCTTTCTTT. Full variable domain (outside the CDR3, taken from reference TRBV9 and TRBJ1-1): DSGVTQTPKHLITATGQRVTLRCSPRSGDLSVYWYQQSLDQGLQFLIQYYNGEERAKGNILERFSAQQFPDLHSELNLSSLELGDSALYFCASSPLSGDIAFFGQGTRLTVV.

The CDR3 sequence: CASSPINSGGGDSSYNEQFF. CDR3 sequence (DNA): TGTGCCAGCTCACCCATAAACTCTGGCGGGGGGGATAGCTCCTACAATGAGCAGTTCTTC. The chain carries TRBV18 and TRBJ2-1; 9 positions agree with TRBD2. Germline CDR1 reads KGHSH; CDR2 reads LQKENI. The length of the CDR3 is 20 residues. J lost 0 bases, V lost 3 bases, and 15 bases had no gene match.

V is TRBV24-1 and J is TRBJ1-1; D is unresolved. V was clipped by 7 bases and J by 5 bases, with 19 bases between them. CDR3 length: 15 amino acids. Germline V gene data show CDR1 as KGHDR and CDR2 as SFDVKD. The CDR3 loop is CATSHPGPKWTEAFF. CDR3 DNA: TGTGCCACCAGCCATCCCGGACCTAAATGGACTGAAGCTTTCTTT.

In DNA, the CDR3 is TGTGCCATCAGTGAGTCGACAGGGAATCCCACAGATACGCAGTATTTT. This codes for CAISESTGNPTDTQYF. The chain links TRBV10-3 to TRBJ2-3; 7 nucleotides agree with TRBD1. The CDR3 runs 16 residues. Germline V gene lookup returns CDR1 ENHRY and CDR2 SYGVKD. The junction had 5 bases not matched to a gene; V was cut back by 0 bases and J by 2 bases.

The V gene is TRBV5-4, the J gene TRBJ2-5, with TRBD1 matching over 8 bases. Germline V lookup: CDR1 SGHNT, CDR2 YYREEE (reference sequence). The length of the CDR3 is 17 residues. Germline trimming cut 0 bases from V and 6 bases from J; bases unmatched to any gene: 13. The CDR3 nucleotides are TGTGCCAGCAGCTTGGTACCCAGGGGGCGCGTCCGAAAGACCCAGTACTTC. The encoded protein is CASSLVPRGRVRKTQYF.

The chain joins TRBV4-1 to TRBJ1-2; no definite D call. Looked up from germline, CDR1 is MGHRA and CDR2 is YSYEKL. The CDR3 consists of 14 residues. V gave up 7 bases and J gave up 0 bases, with 12 bases separating them. CDR3 sequence reads: CASNLVGTNYGYTF. In DNA form, the CDR3 reads TGCGCCAGCAACCTGGTTGGAACTAACTATGGCTACACCTTC.

Concerning this clone itself: This same CDR3 is encoded by further DNA sequences in the sample. V gene TRBV11-2 combines with J gene TRBJ1-4; unclear D gene. The CDR3 sequence is 14 residues long. Germline loops: CDR1 SGHAT, CDR2 FQNNGV. V lost 1 base, J lost 5 bases, and 8 bases lay in between. CDR3 DNA: TGTGCCAGCAGCTTAGCAGCTCAAAATGAAAAACTGTTTTTT. Protein: CASSLAAQNEKLFF.

The chain combines TRBV19 with TRBJ1-2, with D possibly being TRBD1 (5 bases). CDR1 and CDR2 from the germline V gene are LNHDA and SQIVND (reference sequence). V lost 2 bases and J lost 6, with 10 bases in between. CDR3 size: 13 residues. CDR3 sequence reads: CASSIIGADGYTF. Here the CDR3 DNA reads TGTGCCAGTAGTATAATAGGGGCGGATGGCTACACCTTC.

This clone was recorded only once. The junction and the germline gene differ at one end; a read error may be behind it. At the DNA level, this CDR3 is encoded by other sequences in the same sample as well. Written as DNA, the CDR3 is TGTGCCAGCACAGACAGGGGAAGAACTAATGAGAAACTGTTTTTT. Protein: CASTDRGRTNEKLFF. The genes are TRBV2 and TRBJ1-4; 8 bases are shared with TRBD1. The CDR3 is 15 amino acids. Germline V lookup: CDR1 SNHLY, CDR2 FYNNEI.

Notes on this clone: In the same sample, other DNA sequences code for this CDR3. The rearrangement links TRBV11-2 to TRBJ2-7, with a possible D match to TRBD1 (5 bases). This CDR3 comprises 12 residues. V lost 5 bases and J lost 3, with 8 bases in between. Germline V gene data show CDR1 as SGHAT and CDR2 as FQNNGV. The CDR3: CASSPDNYEQYF. The CDR3 DNA is TGTGCCAGCAGCCCGGACAACTACGAGCAGTACTTC.

The gene calls are TRBV19 and TRBJ1-2; tentative D call: TRBD1 (5 bases). The V gene's germline CDR1 is LNHDA and CDR2 SQIVND (reference sequence). Trimming pared 4 bases from V and 4 bases from J, leaving 10 bases between. The CDR3 totals 13 residues. The CDR3 region is CASSTTELYGYTF. CDR3 nucleotides: TGTGCCAGTAGTACGACAGAGCTCTATGGCTACACCTTC. Full variable domain (remainder filled in from reference TRBV19 and TRBJ1-2): DGGITQSPKYLFRKEGQNVTLSCEQNLNHDAMYWYRQDPGQGLRLIYYSQIVNDFQKGDIAEGYSVSREKKESFPLTVTSAQKNPTAFYLCASSTTELYGYTFGSGTRLTVV.

This sequence joins TRBV3-1 (or the pseudogene TRBV3-2) and TRBJ1-1; tentatively, D is TRBD1 (5 bases). From germline, CDR1 is LGHDT and CDR2 YNNKEL (reference sequence). The CDR3 sequence is 13 residues long. V was cut by 3 bases and J by 5 bases, with 10 bases left in between. CDR3 loop: CASSQGRGTEAFF. DNA of the CDR3: TGTGCCAGCAGCCAGGGTCGGGGGACTGAAGCTTTCTTT.

J is TRBJ2-5 and V is TRBV3-1 (or the pseudogene TRBV3-2), with D possibly called TRBD1 or TRBD2 (6 bases each). The germline V gene encodes CDR1 LGHDT and CDR2 YNNKEL (reference sequence). CDR3 size: 18 residues. The ends were cut back, 4 bases at V and 5 bases at J, with 26 bases in the middle. The CDR3 coding sequence is TGTGCCAGCAGCCCCTTCTCCCCCGGGGGCCTCGGAGGGGAGACCCAGTACTTC. As protein: CASSPFSPGGLGGETQYF.

The rearrangement uses TRBV2 and TRBJ1-2, with no clear D. CDR1 and CDR2 (germline): SNHLY, FYNNEI. Trimming removed 5 bases from V and 2 bases from J, with 15 bases in between. The CDR3 loop spans 15 amino acids. CDR3 residues: CASSTIISGNYGYTF. CDR3 bases: TGTGCCAGCAGTACAATAATTTCGGGAAACTATGGCTACACCTTC.

The chain uses TRBV19 and TRBJ2-2, with TRBD1 identical over 12 bases. Per germline, CDR1 LNHDA and CDR2 SQIVND (reference sequence). V dropped 4 bases and J dropped 6; count of bases not matched to a gene: 3. The CDR3 sequence is 15 residues long. CDR3 nucleotide sequence: TGTGCCAGTAGTACGCGGGACAGGGGGCCCGGGGAGCTGTTTTTT. Protein: CASSTRDRGPGELFF.

The chain joins TRBV5-5 to TRBJ2-7; D not certain. Germline V gene data show CDR1 as SGHKS and CDR2 as YYEKEE (reference sequence). V lost 4 bases to trimming and J lost 6 bases, with 17 bases between them. The CDR3 is made up of 14 amino acids. The CDR3 loop reads CASSRNGAAIEQYF. Here the CDR3 DNA reads TGTGCCAGCAGCCGGAACGGCGCGGCAATCGAGCAGTACTTC.

The chain couples TRBV18 to TRBJ2-2; 7 bases are shared with TRBD2. The germline V gene encodes CDR1 KGHSH and CDR2 LQKENI. The ends lost 9 bases at V and 1 base at J; junction bases unmatched: 5. The CDR3 extends over 14 amino acids. CDR3: CASIRGENTGELFF. In DNA form, the CDR3 reads TGTGCCAGTATCCGGGGGGAGAACACCGGGGAGCTGTTTTTT.

The chain has TRBV7-2 and TRBJ1-1; D may be TRBD1 (6 bases). V lost 5 bases to trimming and J lost 1 base, with 17 bases between them. The CDR3 covers 16 residues. From germline, CDR1 is SGHTA and CDR2 FQGNSA. This CDR3 reads CASSLAGGQRNTEAFF. CDR3 DNA: TGTGCCAGCAGCCTGGCGGGGGGGCAGAGGAACACTGAAGCTTTCTTT.

This chain joins TRBV5-1 and TRBJ2-1, with 9 bases matching TRBD2. The V and J ends lost 0 bases and 1 base, in that order; junction bases with no gene match: 5. Germline-derived CDR1 and CDR2 are SGHRS and YFSETQ. This CDR3 comprises 17 residues. The CDR3, as DNA: TGCGCCAGCAGCTTGGGCGGGGGGGCGCGGTCCTACAATGAGCAGTTCTTC. It translates to CASSLGGGARSYNEQFF. Using reference TRBV5-1 and TRBJ2-1 for the parts outside the CDR3, the full variable domain is KAGVTQTPRYLIKTRGQQVTLSCSPISGHRSVSWYQQTPGQGLQFLFEYFSETQRNKGNFPGRFSGRQFSNSRSEMNVSTLELGDSALYLCASSLGGGARSYNEQFFGPGTRLTVL.

CDR3 coding DNA: TGTGCCAGCAGCCAAGATCTACCCGGGAATGGCTACACCTTC. As protein: CASSQDLPGNGYTF. The rearrangement uses TRBV3-1 (or the pseudogene TRBV3-2) and TRBJ1-2; D call uncertain. The CDR3 contains 14 residues. The germline CDR1 and CDR2 sequences are LGHDT and YNNKEL (reference sequence). V dropped 0 bases and J dropped 6 bases, with 11 bases sitting between them.

The rearrangement joins TRBV6-5 to TRBJ2-1; TRBD2 might be the D (6 bases). This CDR3 spans 14 amino acids. With 6 bases removed from V and 2 bases from J, the gap between germline ends came to 11 bases. Germline V lookup: CDR1 MNHEY, CDR2 SVGAGI. CDR3 loop: CASSIREAYNEQFF. Written as DNA, the CDR3 is TGTGCCAGCAGCATCAGGGAGGCCTACAATGAGCAGTTCTTC.

This clone was observed a few times. The V call is TRBV4-2, the J call TRBJ2-7; tentatively, D is TRBD2 (5 bases). Germline CDR1 reads LGHNA; CDR2 reads YNFKEQ. The V gene lost 0 bases and the J gene lost 0 bases, with 9 bases spanning the gap. This CDR3 contains 15 residues. The CDR3 spells CASSQDVGSSYEQYF. The CDR3, as DNA: TGTGCCAGCAGCCAAGATGTAGGGAGCTCCTACGAGCAGTACTTC.

The rearrangement uses TRBV9 and TRBJ2-2; D is ambiguous. V was trimmed by 0 bases and J by 6 bases, leaving 6 bases between them. Germline CDR1 and CDR2: SGDLS and YYNGEE. The CDR3 length is 13 residues. CDR3: CASSVGSAGELFF. CDR3 nucleotides: TGTGCCAGCAGCGTAGGATCGGCCGGGGAGCTGTTTTTT.

This rearrangement joins TRBV25-1 to TRBJ2-6; the D gene could be TRBD1 or TRBD2 (6 bases each). Germline lookup yields CDR1 MGHDK and CDR2 SYGVNS. Trimming shortened V by 8 bases and J by 0 bases, and 11 bases separated the two germline ends. This CDR3 is 15 amino acids long. This CDR3 reads CASDPGASGANVLTF. For the CDR3, the DNA is TGTGCCAGCGATCCGGGGGCCTCTGGGGCCAACGTCCTGACTTTC.

This clone came up once. The chain couples TRBV27 to TRBJ1-2; no reliable D call. Trimming shortened V by 2 bases and J by 6 bases, and 10 bases separated the two germline ends. The CDR3 is 13 residues long. The V gene's germline CDR1 is MNHEY and CDR2 SMNVEV (reference sequence). The CDR3 reads CASSLGQDDGYTF. CDR3 nucleotide sequence: TGTGCCAGCAGTTTAGGGCAGGACGATGGCTACACCTTC.

This clone was observed once. V is TRBV2 and J is TRBJ1-1; D is perhaps TRBD1 (6 bases). Trimming removed 4 bases from V and 3 bases from J, with 15 bases in between. The CDR3 is 15 amino acids. Germline CDR1 and CDR2: SNHLY and FYNNEI. The CDR3 region is CASSVGGAQDTEAFF. The CDR3 DNA reads as TGTGCCAGCAGTGTAGGGGGGGCTCAGGACACTGAAGCTTTCTTT.